This T cell receptor beta chain is from a study of a mutant IDH1 vaccine in newly diagnosed glioma. In the study overall: The study started vaccination 4-6 weeks after radiotherapy alone, or with temozolomide cycles. Every participant had undergone radiotherapy, temozolomide, or both before, and most underwent both.

In the case of this clone: Its antigen remains unknown.

From germline, CDR1 is MNHNS and CDR2 SASEGT. This CDR3 spans 20 amino acids. The V and J ends lost 3 bases and 11 bases, in that order; junction bases with no gene match: 21. This sample's time point: week 23, last vaccination. A 20-mer mutant IDH1 peptide at 300 ug was injected subcutaneously with topical imiquimod. Each donor presented with a new WHO grade 3 or 4 astrocytoma that tested IDH1-mutant and showed ATRX loss. TCRdb's copy holds only in-frame clones and misses some; the assay was immunoSEQ multiplex PCR. The sample has roughly 43,000 clones; roughly 80% are singletons. This clonotype was obtained from a young woman with glioma. Some clones in this sample may be carry-over from other donors' samples. V and J are TRBV6-1 and TRBJ2-3, with TRBD2 matching 15 bases. The source material was PBMCs, sampled from a glioma patient whose treatment included an IDH1 peptide vaccine. This CDR3 is CASSDRTSGGAGLTARGQYF. The CDR3 nucleotides read TGTGCCAGCAGTGACCGGACTAGCGGGGGGGCCGGCCTCACGGCCAGAGGGCAGTATTTT.